Below are 26 T cell receptor beta chains sequenced from a single sample in a study of shared clonotypes between healthy human individuals. Naive CD8 cells lacked CD45RO and underwent positive selection for CCR7, leaving out terminally differentiated effector memory CD45RA+ cells. Assay: immunoSEQ multiplex PCR; the TCRdb copy retains only in-frame clones and omits some. The sample carries around 1.9 million clones, 93% recorded once. Sample: naive CD8+ T cells from PBMCs. The receptors stem from a man between 18 and 29 years old in good health. Some clones in this sample may be carry-over from other donors' samples.

The gene calls are TRBV7-2 and TRBJ2-7, with a tentative D call TRBD1 (5 bases). Trimming took off 5 bases at V and 4 bases at J, with 21 bases between the two ends. The V gene's germline CDR1 is SGHTA and CDR2 FQGNSA. The CDR3 totals 16 residues. CDR3 loop: CASSPLVNPGWYEQYF. The CDR3 DNA is TGTGCCAGCAGCCCACTTGTGAACCCAGGGTGGTACGAGCAGTACTTC. The whole variable domain, filled in from reference TRBV7-2 and TRBJ2-7, reads GAGVSQSPSNKVTEKGKDVELRCDPISGHTALYWYRQSLGQGLEFLIYFQGNSAPDKSGLPSDRFSAERTGGSVSTLTIQRTQQEDSAVYLCASSPLVNPGWYEQYFGPGTRLTVT.

V gene TRBV29-1 combines with J gene TRBJ1-1; tentatively, D is TRBD1 (5 bases). The CDR3 length is 14 residues. Germline CDR1 SQVTM, CDR2 ANQGSEA. Trimming removed 4 bases from V and 3 bases from J, with 15 bases in between. The CDR3 coding sequence is TGCAGCGTTGTGGGGCATTCGCGGGACACTGAAGCTTTCTTT. It specifies CSVVGHSRDTEAFF.

V is TRBV2 and J is TRBJ2-2; D is ambiguous. CDR1 and CDR2 from the germline V gene are SNHLY and FYNNEI. The CDR3 length is 15 residues. Deletions cut 1 base from V and 2 bases from J, with 8 bases between. CDR3 residues: CASSEGKGNTGELFF. For the CDR3, the DNA is TGTGCCAGCAGTGAAGGGAAGGGAAACACCGGGGAGCTGTTTTTT.

This chain joins TRBV27 and TRBJ2-1, with 7 bases lining up with TRBD2. The germline V gene has CDR1 MNHEY and CDR2 SMNVEV (reference sequence). V was pared by 8 bases and J by 9 bases, with 10 bases of the junction left unmatched. There are 13 residues in the CDR3. The CDR3 DNA is TGTGCCAGCCTTGGGGGGGTTTTGAGTGAGCAGTTCTTC. This codes for CASLGGVLSEQFF.

Concerning this clone: This sample includes further DNA sequences coding for the same CDR3. V usage is TRBV6-5 and J usage is TRBJ2-7; 11 nucleotides align to TRBD2. Trimming at V came to 6 bases and at J to 3 bases, leaving 7 bases not matched to a gene. The CDR3 runs to 15 residues. Per the germline V gene, CDR1 is MNHEY and CDR2 is SVGAGI. CDR3 sequence (DNA): TGTGCCAGCAGCTACGGGACTAGCGGTCTCTACGAGCAGTACTTC. Protein: CASSYGTSGLYEQYF.

V usage is TRBV28 and J usage is TRBJ2-7; D may be TRBD1 (5 bases). Trimming removed 5 bases at V and 2 bases at J, with 7 bases between. Germline V gene sequence: CDR1 MDHEN, CDR2 SYDVKM. The CDR3 is made up of 12 amino acids. The CDR3 loop reads CASSRTPYEQYF. The CDR3 bases are TGTGCCAGCAGTCGGACACCCTACGAGCAGTACTTC.

Of note for this clone: Other DNA sequences in the same sample also yield this CDR3. The V gene is TRBV4-1, the J gene TRBJ2-7, with 7 nucleotides matching TRBD1. J gave up 5 bases and V 4 bases, and 11 bases lay outside the gene matches. The CDR3 covers 15 residues. The V gene's germline CDR1 is MGHRA and CDR2 YSYEKL. Here the CDR3 DNA reads TGCGCCAGCAGCCCGAGGACAGGCAGATCTGACGAGCAGTACTTC. This codes for CASSPRTGRSDEQYF.

The V and J genes are TRBV30 and TRBJ2-7; 13 positions match TRBD2. The CDR3 runs 16 residues. Germline CDR1 and CDR2: GTSNPN and SVGIG (reference sequence). V gave up 5 bases and J gave up 1 base; unmatched junction bases: 8. The DNA for the CDR3 is TGTGCCTGGCACGGACTAGCGGGAGTAAGGTCCTACGAGCAGTACTTC. Translated: CAWHGLAGVRSYEQYF.

The V and J genes are TRBV7-3 and TRBJ2-3, with 8 bases fitting TRBD2. This CDR3 has 14 amino acids. The germline CDR1 and CDR2 sequences are SGHTA and FQGTGA. The junction had 4 bases not matched to a gene; V was cut back by 5 bases and J by 3 bases. The CDR3 coding sequence is TGTGCCAGCAGCCCAGCGGGAGTGACAGATACGCAGTATTTT. This translates into CASSPAGVTDTQYF.

This chain links TRBV27 with TRBJ2-1; a possible D gene is TRBD1 (5 bases). Germline V gene sequence: CDR1 MNHEY, CDR2 SMNVEV (reference sequence). The CDR3 is 15 residues long. The germline V and J ends were trimmed by 7 bases and 2 bases, with 15 bases remaining between them. CDR3 sequence reads: CASKWGADTYNEQFF. CDR3 in DNA: TGTGCCAGCAAGTGGGGCGCGGACACCTACAATGAGCAGTTCTTC.

V gene TRBV5-4 combines with J gene TRBJ1-2, with 11 bases identical to TRBD1. The CDR3 is 16 amino acids. Germline V gene data show CDR1 as SGHNT and CDR2 as YYREEE (reference sequence). Trimming at V came to 3 bases and at J to 3 bases, leaving 7 bases not matched to a gene. This CDR3 is CASSSFGQGAYYGYTF. The DNA of the CDR3 is TGTGCCAGCAGCTCATTCGGACAGGGGGCATACTATGGCTACACCTTC. The full variable domain, rest sourced from reference TRBV5-4 and TRBJ1-2, is ETGVTQSPTHLIKTRGQQVTLRCSSQSGHNTVSWYQQALGQGPQFIFQYYREEENGRGNFPPRFSGLQFPNYSSELNVNALELDDSALYLCASSSFGQGAYYGYTFGSGTRLTVV.

The chain couples TRBV15 to TRBJ2-7; 9 positions match TRBD2. The CDR3 is made up of 17 amino acids. V gave up 3 bases and J gave up 3 bases; unmatched junction bases: 12. In germline, CDR1 is LNHNV, CDR2 YYDKDF (reference sequence). The CDR3 reads CATSRIIGLAQDYEQYF. The CDR3 region has the DNA TGTGCCACCAGCAGGATAATAGGACTAGCGCAAGACTACGAGCAGTACTTC. Drawing the rest from reference TRBV15 and TRBJ2-7, the complete variable domain is DAMVIQNPRYQVTQFGKPVTLSCSQTLNHNVMYWYQQKSSQAPKLLFHYYDKDFNNEADTPDNFQSRRPNTSFCFLDIRSPGLGDTAMYLCATSRIIGLAQDYEQYFGPGTRLTVT.

This rearrangement joins TRBV11-2 to TRBJ2-3; the D gene is possibly TRBD2 (6 bases). Per the germline V gene, CDR1 is SGHAT and CDR2 is FQNNGV. The CDR3 totals 14 residues. Trimming left V 1 base short and J 5 bases short, with 10 bases between. The CDR3 DNA sequence: TGTGCCAGCAGCTTAGGCAGGGAGGTAGATACGCAGTATTTT. This gives the protein CASSLGREVDTQYF.

V gene TRBV27 combines with J gene TRBJ2-1, with a tentative D call TRBD1 (5 bases). The CDR3 extends over 14 amino acids. V shed 7 bases and J shed 0 bases, with 10 bases lying between them. The V gene's germline CDR1 is MNHEY and CDR2 SMNVEV (reference sequence). The CDR3 loop reads CASNRRPSYNEQFF. For the CDR3, the DNA is TGTGCCAGCAACAGGCGGCCCTCCTACAATGAGCAGTTCTTC.

The V and J genes are TRBV20-1 and TRBJ1-2, with D possibly being TRBD1 (6 bases). The CDR3 runs to 9 residues. From germline, CDR1 is DFQATT and CDR2 SNEGSKA (reference sequence). CDR3 sequence reads: CRAGGGYTF. The CDR3 DNA sequence: TGCAGGGCGGGGGGCGGCTACACCTTC.

CDR3 protein: CASSSGTSEVDTQYF. The CDR3 DNA follows: TGTGCCAGCAGCTCCGGGACATCGGAAGTAGATACGCAGTATTTT. The chain joins TRBV9 to TRBJ2-3; possibly TRBD1 for D (6 bases). The CDR3 length is 15 residues. The germline V gene encodes CDR1 SGDLS and CDR2 YYNGEE. V lost 4 bases to trimming and J lost 5 bases, with 17 bases between them.

The chain employs TRBV9 and TRBJ2-6, with TRBD1 identical over 9 bases. This CDR3 region has 19 residues. Germline-derived CDR1 and CDR2 are SGDLS and YYNGEE. Trimming took 4 bases from V and 4 from J; bases not matched to a gene: 15. The CDR3, as DNA: TGTGCCAGCAGCCCCACCCGGGACAGGGTTTTCCGGGGGGCCAACGTCCTGACTTTC. Translated, it gives CASSPTRDRVFRGANVLTF.

V usage is TRBV29-1 and J usage is TRBJ2-7; 7 bases match TRBD1. The CDR3 sequence is 15 residues long. Germline CDR1 reads SQVTM; CDR2 reads ANQGSEA. J was trimmed by 1 base and V by 6 bases; bases with no gene match: 12. Here the CDR3 DNA reads TGCAGCGTGGTAGGGACAGACTTATCTTCCTACGAGCAGTACTTC. Translating gives CSVVGTDLSSYEQYF.

The V call is TRBV6-1, the J call TRBJ2-7; the match to TRBD2 covers 15 bases. Germline CDR1 reads MNHNS; CDR2 reads SASEGT. The CDR3 contains 16 residues. J was trimmed by 7 bases and V by 4 bases; bases with no gene match: 8. The CDR3 nucleotides read TGTGCCAGCAGTGCCGGACTAGCGGGAGGGCCGCAGGAGCAGTACTTC. Translating gives CASSAGLAGGPQEQYF.

The CDR3 bases are TGTGCCAGCAGTACTCGGACGGTGAACACCGGGGAGCTGTTTTTT. Its translation: CASSTRTVNTGELFF. V gene TRBV28 combines with J gene TRBJ2-2; D ambiguous. V was trimmed by 5 bases and J by 1 base, leaving 11 bases between them. This CDR3 is 15 amino acids long. Germline V gives CDR1 MDHEN, CDR2 SYDVKM.

V and J are TRBV27 and TRBJ2-7; perhaps TRBD1 as D (6 bases). Germline V gives CDR1 MNHEY, CDR2 SMNVEV (reference sequence). Trimming took off 2 bases at V and 0 bases at J, with 14 bases between the two ends. The CDR3 is 16 amino acids. The CDR3 is CASSLPPQGTSYEQYF. The CDR3 DNA reads TGTGCCAGCAGTTTACCCCCCCAGGGGACCTCCTACGAGCAGTACTTC.

The chain combines TRBV11-2 with TRBJ2-1, with D perhaps TRBD2 (6 bases). V was clipped by 1 base and J by 3 bases, with 16 bases between them. From germline, CDR1 is SGHAT and CDR2 FQNNGV. The CDR3 totals 17 residues. The CDR3 coding sequence is TGTGCCAGCAGCTTAGGACCCCCGGGAGAGGTCTACAATGAGCAGTTCTTC. This translates into CASSLGPPGEVYNEQFF.

Only one count was recorded for this clone. V is TRBV28 and J is TRBJ1-1; D unresolved. Deletions cut 3 bases from V and 1 base from J, with 12 bases between. CDR3 length: 15 residues. Per the germline V gene, CDR1 is MDHEN and CDR2 is SYDVKM. CDR3 loop: CASSFSSYGNTEAFF. CDR3 nucleotide sequence: TGTGCCAGCAGTTTTTCGTCGTACGGGAACACTGAAGCTTTCTTT.

This chain connects TRBV4-3 to TRBJ2-4; possible D gene TRBD1, 6 bases. CDR3 size: 16 residues. V was cut by 0 bases and J by 4 bases, with 13 bases left in between. CDR1 is LGHNA and CDR2 is YSLEER in the germline V gene. The CDR3 DNA reads as TGCGCCAGCAGCCAAGATCTCGCAGGGGCGAAAAACATTCAGTACTTC. Its translation: CASSQDLAGAKNIQYF.

The chain links TRBV6-5 to TRBJ2-5; no firm D call. From germline, CDR1 is MNHEY and CDR2 SVGAGI. CDR3 length: 12 residues. Trimming cost V 6 bases and J 5 bases, with 10 bases left between them. The CDR3 coding sequence is TGTGCCAGCAGATCCGTCCGGGAGACCCAGTACTTC. Translation gives CASRSVRETQYF.

This clone was seen a single time. The CDR3 loop is CASGDQGSGGPGNEQFF. The DNA of the CDR3 is TGTGCCAGCGGGGATCAGGGATCGGGAGGGCCCGGGAATGAGCAGTTCTTC. The V gene is TRBV6-4, the J gene TRBJ2-1, with 8 bases identical to TRBD2. The CDR3 is 17 residues long. CDR1 is MRHNA, CDR2 SNTAGT, per germline. The V segment lost 8 bases and the J segment 7 bases; nucleotides outside the gene matches: 19.